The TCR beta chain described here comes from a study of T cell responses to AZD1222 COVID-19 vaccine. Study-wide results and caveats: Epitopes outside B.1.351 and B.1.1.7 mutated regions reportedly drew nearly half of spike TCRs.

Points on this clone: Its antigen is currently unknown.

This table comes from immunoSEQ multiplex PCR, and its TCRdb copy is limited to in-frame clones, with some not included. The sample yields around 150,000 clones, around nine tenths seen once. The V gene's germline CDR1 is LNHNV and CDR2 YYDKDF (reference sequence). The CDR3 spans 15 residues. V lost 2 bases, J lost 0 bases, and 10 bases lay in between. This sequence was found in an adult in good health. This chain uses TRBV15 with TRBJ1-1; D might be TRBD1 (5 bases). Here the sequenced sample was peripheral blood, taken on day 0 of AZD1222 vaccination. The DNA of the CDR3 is TGTGCCACCAGCAGAAAGTCAGGGATGAACACTGAAGCTTTCTTT. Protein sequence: CATSRKSGMNTEAFF.